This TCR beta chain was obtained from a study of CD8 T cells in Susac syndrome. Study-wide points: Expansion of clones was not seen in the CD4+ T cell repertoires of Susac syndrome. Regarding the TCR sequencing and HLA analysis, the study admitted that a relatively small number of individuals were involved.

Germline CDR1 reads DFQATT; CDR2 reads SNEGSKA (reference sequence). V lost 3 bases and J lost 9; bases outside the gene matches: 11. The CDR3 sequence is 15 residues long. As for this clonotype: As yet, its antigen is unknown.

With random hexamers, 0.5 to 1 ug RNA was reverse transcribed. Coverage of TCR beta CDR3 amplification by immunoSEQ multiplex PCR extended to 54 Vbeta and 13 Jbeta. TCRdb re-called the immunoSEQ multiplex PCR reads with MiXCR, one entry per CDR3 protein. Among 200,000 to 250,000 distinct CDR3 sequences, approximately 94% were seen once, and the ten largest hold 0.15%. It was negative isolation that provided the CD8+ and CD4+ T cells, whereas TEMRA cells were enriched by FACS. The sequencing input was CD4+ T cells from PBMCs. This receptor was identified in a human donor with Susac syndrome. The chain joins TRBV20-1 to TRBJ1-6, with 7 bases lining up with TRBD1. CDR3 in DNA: TGCAGTGCTAGCCTAACCGGGACAGATGGTTCACCCCTCCACTTT. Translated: CSASLTGTDGSPLHF.